Given below is one TCR beta chain in context. cDNA came from around 0.5 to 1 ug RNA primed by random hexamers. TCRdb recomputed calls from the immunoSEQ multiplex PCR reads with MiXCR, one row per CDR3 protein. The repertoire has 250,000 to 300,000 distinct CDR3 sequences, 70% to 90% of them found once; the top ten carry about 0.11%. This specimen comes from a study of CD8 T cells in Susac syndrome. In the multiple sclerosis control group, patients were treatment-naive and had stable or active relapsing-remitting disease. This CDR3 comprises 12 residues. V shed 2 bases and J shed 1 base, with 6 bases lying between them. Germline CDR1 GTSNPN, CDR2 SVGIG (reference sequence).

V and J are TRBV30 and TRBJ2-7; D not certain. The sample was CD8+ T cells from PBMCs. The origin of this receptor is a human donor with multiple sclerosis. The CDR3 nucleotides are TGTGCCTGGAGTCCCGGATCCTACGAGCAGTACTTC. Translated: CAWSPGSYEQYF.